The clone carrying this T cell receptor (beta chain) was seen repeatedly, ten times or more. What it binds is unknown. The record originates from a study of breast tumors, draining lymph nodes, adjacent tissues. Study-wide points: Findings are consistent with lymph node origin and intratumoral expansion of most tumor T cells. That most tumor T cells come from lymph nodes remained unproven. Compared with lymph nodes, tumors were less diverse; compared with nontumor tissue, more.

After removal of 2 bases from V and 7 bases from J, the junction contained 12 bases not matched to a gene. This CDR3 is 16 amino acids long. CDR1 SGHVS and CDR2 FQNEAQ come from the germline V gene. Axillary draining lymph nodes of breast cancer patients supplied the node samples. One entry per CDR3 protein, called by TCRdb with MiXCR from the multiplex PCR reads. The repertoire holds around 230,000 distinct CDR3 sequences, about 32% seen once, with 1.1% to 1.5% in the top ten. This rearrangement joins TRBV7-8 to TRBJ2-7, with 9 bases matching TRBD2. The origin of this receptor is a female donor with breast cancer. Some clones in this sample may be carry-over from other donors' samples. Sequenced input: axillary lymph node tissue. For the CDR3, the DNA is TGTGCCAGCAGCTTAAGGGCGAGCGGGAGGTCGAAGGAGCAGTACTTC. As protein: CASSLRASGRSKEQYF.